The clone carrying this TCR beta chain was detected many times. Its specificity is unknown. This sample was included in a study of immune heterogeneity within non-small cell lung tumors. Overall study: With respect to histology, the tumors encompassed several squamous cell carcinomas, around 9 non-squamous carcinomas and 1 not otherwise specified.

This CDR3 is built from 13 residues. The V end was cut by 4 bases, the J end by 7 bases, with 12 bases between. The germline V gene encodes CDR1 SGHRS and CDR2 YFSETQ. TCR beta CDR3 regions came from multiplex PCR with 32 forward V and 13 reverse J primers. TCRdb redid the calling of the multiplex PCR reads with MiXCR, one entry per CDR3 protein. The sample lists 9,000 to 13,000 distinct CDR3 sequences, more than 25% seen once, with 27% in the top ten. Template was bulk tumor genomic DNA, about 600 ng per sample. During surgery, several far-apart biopsies were obtained from every primary tumor. Patients underwent curative surgery for non-small cell lung cancer (untreated and newly diagnosed). Every donor was a newly diagnosed non-small cell lung cancer patient having surgery with curative intent. Study-level points and caveats: Local T-cell clonality was recorded as moderately but significantly correlated with local tumor mutational burden, with R about 0.3.

The chain combines TRBV5-1 with TRBJ2-1; tentatively, D is TRBD1 (5 bases). This sequence originates from a woman aged 45 to 65 with non-small cell lung cancer. Input material: lung tumor tissue. CDR3 sequence: CASSHPTANEQFF. CDR3 DNA sequence: TGCGCCAGCAGCCATCCGACAGCTAATGAGCAGTTCTTC.